The 13 T cell receptor beta chains below come from one sample, sequenced in a study of blood T cell repertoires in COVID-19. Only in-frame clones appear in the TCRdb table, and some are missing; sequencing was by immunoSEQ multiplex PCR. The sample comprises under 300,000 clones, around 90% of which are singletons, and about 1.8% rests with the top ten. The sequenced sample consisted of PBMCs or T cells enriched from blood (not recorded which). These receptors came from a woman in her 40s who had recovered from COVID-19.

The rearrangement joins TRBV30 to TRBJ2-2, with 8 bases identical to TRBD1. The CDR3 loop spans 14 amino acids. In germline, CDR1 is GTSNPN, CDR2 SVGIG (reference sequence). The V gene end was trimmed by 4 bases and the J gene end by 7 bases; junction bases not matched to a gene: 8. The CDR3 DNA reads as TGTGCCTGGAATGCCGCAGGGGGCAACGGGGAGCTGTTTTTT. It codes for CAWNAAGGNGELFF.

The CDR3 DNA sequence: TGTGCCTGGGCGGGGGATCCCTACGAGCAGTACTTC. Its protein is CAWAGDPYEQYF. The chain has TRBV30 and TRBJ2-7; TRBD2 agrees at 7 bases. Unmatched junction bases numbered 3, after V lost 5 bases and J lost 2 bases. The germline CDR1 and CDR2 sequences are GTSNPN and SVGIG (reference sequence). The CDR3 consists of 12 residues.

This clone has a handful of counts. V gene TRBV6-5 combines with J gene TRBJ1-1; D is ambiguous. Trimming removed 2 bases at V and 10 bases at J, with 11 bases between. CDR1 and CDR2 (germline): MNHEY, SVGAGI. The CDR3 runs to 12 residues. The CDR3 spells CASSYGGLGAFF. CDR3 coding DNA: TGTGCCAGCAGTTACGGAGGACTGGGAGCTTTCTTT.

The chain employs TRBV29-1 and TRBJ2-1, with 12 nucleotides matching TRBD2. The CDR3 is 19 amino acids. Per germline, CDR1 SQVTM and CDR2 ANQGSEA. After removal of 0 bases from V and 0 bases from J, the junction contained 9 bases not matched to a gene. The CDR3 bases are TGCAGCGTTGAAGAGGGGCTAGCGGGAGGGCGGGACTCCTACAATGAGCAGTTCTTC. Translating gives CSVEEGLAGGRDSYNEQFF.

This clone came up once. The chain employs TRBV12-2 and TRBJ1-6; the table assigns TRBD1, which was not confirmed against the DNA. TRBV12-2 is given as a pseudogene. The CDR3 extends over 14 amino acids. CDR3 residues: CASRPGQGCSPLHF. As DNA, the CDR3 is TGTGCAAGTCGCCCTGGACAGGGCTGTTCACCCCTCCACTTT.

This chain uses TRBV7-2 with TRBJ2-7; no definite D call. V lost 5 bases and J 4 bases, leaving 9 bases between the germline ends. CDR1 SGHTA and CDR2 FQGNSA come from the germline V gene. This CDR3 spans 12 amino acids. The CDR3 region is CASSPWSYEQYF. The CDR3 DNA follows: TGTGCCAGCAGCCCCTGGAGTTACGAGCAGTACTTC.

This clone was counted once. The gene calls are TRBV2 and TRBJ1-1; D is perhaps TRBD1 (6 bases). Looked up from germline, CDR1 is SNHLY and CDR2 is FYNNEI. With 2 bases removed from V and 2 bases from J, the gap between germline ends came to 12 bases. CDR3 size: 15 residues. CDR3 DNA: TGTGCCAGCAGTGAATTACGGACAGTTAACACTGAAGCTTTCTTT. Encoded protein: CASSELRTVNTEAFF.

This chain joins TRBV2 and TRBJ2-5; weak D call: TRBD1 (6 bases). Trimming cost V 3 bases and J 7 bases, with 12 bases left between them. The CDR3 contains 13 residues. Germline V gene data show CDR1 as SNHLY and CDR2 as FYNNEI. The CDR3 here is CASSEDRPRTQYF. The CDR3 DNA follows: TGTGCCAGCAGTGAGGACAGACCACGGACCCAGTACTTC.

The J gene is TRBJ2-7, the V gene TRBV30, with TRBD1 as a possible D gene (5 bases). Germline V lookup: CDR1 GTSNPN, CDR2 SVGIG (reference sequence). CDR3 length equals 12 residues. Trimming shortened V by 2 bases and J by 4 bases, and 9 bases separated the two germline ends. The CDR3 loop is CAWSTQGYEQYF. In DNA, the CDR3 is TGTGCCTGGAGTACCCAGGGATACGAGCAGTACTTC. Full variable domain (remainder filled in from reference TRBV30 and TRBJ2-7): SQTIHQWPATLVQPVGSPLSLECTVEGTSNPNLYWYRQAAGRGLQLLFYSVGIGQISSEVPQNLSASRPQDRQFILSSKKLLLSDSGFYLCAWSTQGYEQYFGPGTRLTVT.

The rearrangement links TRBV19 to TRBJ2-5; 9 bases agree with TRBD1. The CDR3 sequence is 15 residues long. The V and J ends lost 6 bases and 5 bases, in that order; junction bases with no gene match: 10. Per germline, CDR1 LNHDA and CDR2 SQIVND (reference sequence). The CDR3 nucleotides read TGTGCCAGTAGCAGACAGGGGGGACTCGGGGAGACCCAGTACTTC. This translates into CASSRQGGLGETQYF.

This clone has a handful of counts. The genes are TRBV6-2 or TRBV6-3 and TRBJ2-7; D may be TRBD1 (6 bases). The CDR3 is 17 amino acids. Germline lookup yields CDR1 MNHEY and CDR2 SVGEGT. Trimming stripped 1 base from V and 4 bases from J, with 20 bases between. The CDR3 coding sequence is TGTGCCAGCAGTTACTTCCTCAGACAGGTGCCCAGATACGAGCAGTACTTC. Residues: CASSYFLRQVPRYEQYF.

This rearrangement joins TRBV11-2 to TRBJ2-7; 13 bases align to TRBD2. V shed 4 bases, J shed 5 bases, and the junction held 5 bases outside the gene matches. Looked up from germline, CDR1 is SGHAT and CDR2 is FQNNGV. This CDR3 has 15 residues. The CDR3 loop is CASSSLGLAGDEQYF. CDR3 bases: TGTGCCAGCAGCTCGCTAGGACTAGCGGGAGACGAGCAGTACTTC.

The chain couples TRBV5-1 to TRBJ1-1; 10 positions match TRBD1. Unmatched junction bases numbered 5, after V lost 5 bases and J lost 7 bases. Germline CDR1 and CDR2: SGHRS and YFSETQ. This CDR3 region has 13 residues. CDR3 sequence: CASRGTGDSEAFF. The CDR3 nucleotides are TGCGCCAGCAGGGGGACAGGGGATAGTGAAGCTTTCTTT.